This T cell receptor beta chain was sequenced during a study of CD8+ T cells in alopecia areata (dated by TCRdb to 2017 to 2018). In terms of the full investigation: Treated patients were enrolled in an open-label pilot trial of oral tofacitinib at 5 to 10 mg twice daily for moderate-to-severe alopecia areata. TCRbeta CDR3 regions were amplified by immunoSEQ multiplex PCR with 35 Vbeta forward and 13 Jbeta reverse primers. Biopsies were taken from tofacitinib-treated patients at baseline and again at 4 and 24 weeks into treatment, and several of those patients also had a later scalp biopsy. RNA was extracted with the PAXgene miRNA kit for fixed scalp, the miRNeasy kit for PBMCs, and the RNeasy kit for mouse skin. Patients stayed on tofacitinib for 6 to 18 months and then had 6 months of follow-up off drug so that delayed response and recurrence could be assessed. In treated patients, disease severity was measured using the SALT score, which gives the percentage of scalp surface area affected. High-throughput TCRbeta sequencing was used to examine T cell clonal expansion in alopecia areata in both the C3H/HeJ mouse model and human patients. On the human side, TCRbeta sequencing was run on scalp tissue and on sorted CD4+ and CD8+ peripheral blood T cells from healthy controls and from alopecia areata patients with either patchy or totalis/universalis disease. Scalp clonality was compared across normal scalp (n=4), patchy alopecia areata scalp (n=8), and alopecia totalis/universalis scalp (n=8).

With respect to this clone: The target of this receptor is not known. Per-nucleotide qualities are absent, and no much larger clonotype sits a single base away.

Its CDR3 holds 16 amino acids, cysteine through phenylalanine. The retained sequence is limited to the CDR3, 48 bases, with the frame set at the first base. The germline V gene provides CDR1 SQVTM and CDR2 ANQGSEA. A distance of 16 bases separates the germline ends of V and J, which lose 4 bases and 1 base respectively. Beyond this particular receptor, the publication reports: Because the treated cohort was small and had just a single nonresponder, larger studies are needed to establish links between baseline CD8+ expansion and response. During tofacitinib treatment, many expanded lesional clones remained in scalp and blood, and this persistence may partly explain relapse after treatment is stopped. Unlike mouse skin, which is dominated by gammadelta T cells, normal human skin has resident alphabeta T cells that are also sequenced, and this complicates analysis of the scalp TCR repertoire. Tofacitinib significantly lowered scalp clonality and the number of expanded CD8+ clones among the top 100 scalp clones. Compared with normal scalp, lesional scalp, particularly in alopecia totalis/universalis, had higher clonality and more expanded CD8+ clones, which suggests antigenic drive. Shared TCR sequences between patients were less evident than in mice, which may be partly attributable to HLA diversity in the patient population.

What the treatment or condition label conveys for this sample: oral pan-JAK inhibitor, 5-10 mg twice daily. Lesional scalp punch biopsies and peripheral blood were obtained from alopecia areata patients. PBMCs were separated by density centrifugation and stained for CD3, CD4 and CD8, after which CD4+ and CD8+ T cells were sorted on a FACSAria. Receptors were amplified or captured by the immunoSEQ multiplex PCR assay. RNA was extracted from all samples and reverse transcribed into cDNA, which served as template for TCR sequencing. SuperScript III was used for first-strand cDNA synthesis, primed with a 2:1 mix of oligo-dT and random hexamers. A synthetic immune receptor repertoire was used to assess amplification bias, and residual bias was removed computationally. In the paper's pipeline: Raw reads were preprocessed to remove errors, and CDR3 was defined according to IMGT conventions as the region from the conserved cysteine to phenylalanine. Clonality was computed by normalizing Shannon entropy by log2 of the number of productive unique TCRs and subtracting the result from 1. Whether each scalp clone was CD4 or CD8 was inferred by checking scalp TCRbeta sequences against the CD4 and CD8 repertoires from sorted blood. Drawn from immuneACCESS, this table holds only the in-frame rearrangements with V and J called that TCRdb kept. Clones are partly lost; checked studies trace under half to an unresolved V gene and leave the rest unexplained. V and J calls and clone size are those listed in that table; D and trimming were worked out from the DNA. The sample records about 190,000 clones, around three fifths of which are singletons. The ten largest clones take up under 1.5% of the sample.

The starting material was CD4+ T cells sorted from blood, obtained at week 49, from a patient treated with tofacitinib. The clonotype originates from a human donor with alopecia areata. The rearrangement joined TRBV29-1 to TRBJ1-4; the D gene identity is not certain. The CDR3 protein is CSVGLPEGGTNEKLFF. The nucleotide sequence reads TGCAGCGTTGGTCTTCCCGAAGGTGGAACTAATGAAAAACTGTTTTTT.